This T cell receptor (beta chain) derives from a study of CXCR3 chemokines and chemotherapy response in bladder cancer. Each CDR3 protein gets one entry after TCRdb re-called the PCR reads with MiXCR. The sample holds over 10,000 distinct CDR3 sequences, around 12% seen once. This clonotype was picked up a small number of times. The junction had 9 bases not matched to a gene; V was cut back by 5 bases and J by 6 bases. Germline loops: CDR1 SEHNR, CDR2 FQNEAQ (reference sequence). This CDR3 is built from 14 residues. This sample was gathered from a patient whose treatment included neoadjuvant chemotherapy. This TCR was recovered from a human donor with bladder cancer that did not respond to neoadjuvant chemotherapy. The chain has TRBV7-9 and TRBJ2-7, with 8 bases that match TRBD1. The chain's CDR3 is CASSLRTGRTEQYF. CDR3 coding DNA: TGTGCCAGCAGCCTCCGGACAGGGCGCACCGAGCAGTACTTC.